This TCR beta chain was profiled in a study of post-analysis software for immune sequencing data. Whole-study context: The disease courses spanned relapsing-remitting, secondary progressive and progressive-relapsing forms of multiple sclerosis.

The study's findings and limits: F-measure co-clustering was strong for batch-matched samples. Significantly lower normalized Chao1 diversity was seen in multiple sclerosis patients than in controls. Controls showed lower frequencies than patients for four to six TRBV segments, and TRBV5-6, TRBV5-1 and TRBV20-1 were among these.

Prepared libraries of TCR beta cDNA carried unique molecular identifiers. TCRdb ran MiXCR on the PCR reads and lists one entry per CDR3 protein. The sample has about 800,000 distinct CDR3 sequences, 25% to 30% seen once; the top ten hold about 0.5%. This clonotype was counted at least ten times. Its antigen is unidentified. The V segment lost 7 bases and the J segment 5 bases; nucleotides outside the gene matches: 6. The CDR3 runs 12 residues. From germline, CDR1 is DFQATT and CDR2 SNEGSKA (reference sequence). The receptor was derived from a girl aged 5 to 17 with multiple sclerosis. The sample comprised blood. The chain uses TRBV20-1 and TRBJ2-5; 8 nucleotides match TRBD1. CDR3 residues: CSVGQGLETQYF. The CDR3 coding sequence is TGCAGTGTTGGACAGGGCCTTGAGACCCAGTACTTC.